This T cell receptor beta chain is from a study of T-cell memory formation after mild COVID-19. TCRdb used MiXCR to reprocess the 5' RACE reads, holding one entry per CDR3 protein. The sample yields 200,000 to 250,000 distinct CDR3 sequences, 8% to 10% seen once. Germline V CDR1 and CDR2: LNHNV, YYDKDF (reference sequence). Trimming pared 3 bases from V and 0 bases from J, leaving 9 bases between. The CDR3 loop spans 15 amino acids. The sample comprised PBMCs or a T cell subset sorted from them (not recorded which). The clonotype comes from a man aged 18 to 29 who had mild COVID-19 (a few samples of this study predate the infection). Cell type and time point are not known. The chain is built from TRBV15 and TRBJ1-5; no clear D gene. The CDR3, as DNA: TGTGCCACCAGCAGGGGCAGCTATAGCAATCAGCCCCAGCATTTT. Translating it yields CATSRGSYSNQPQHF.